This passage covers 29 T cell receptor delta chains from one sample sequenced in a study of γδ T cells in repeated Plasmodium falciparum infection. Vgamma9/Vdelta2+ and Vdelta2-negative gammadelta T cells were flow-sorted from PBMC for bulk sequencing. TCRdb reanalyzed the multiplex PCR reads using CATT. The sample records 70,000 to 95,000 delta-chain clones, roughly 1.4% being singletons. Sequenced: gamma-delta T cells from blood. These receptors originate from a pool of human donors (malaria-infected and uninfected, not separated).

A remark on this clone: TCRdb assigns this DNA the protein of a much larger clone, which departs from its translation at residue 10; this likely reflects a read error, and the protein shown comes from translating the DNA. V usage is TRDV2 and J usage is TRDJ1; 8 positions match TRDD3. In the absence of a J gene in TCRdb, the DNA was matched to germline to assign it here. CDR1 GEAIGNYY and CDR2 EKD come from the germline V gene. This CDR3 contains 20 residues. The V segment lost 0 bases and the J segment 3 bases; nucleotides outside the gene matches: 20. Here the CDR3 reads CACDTVDLGETRSKPDKLIF. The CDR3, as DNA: TGTGCCTGTGACACCGTGGATCTGGGGGAGACGCGTTCCAAACCCGATAAACTCATCTTT.

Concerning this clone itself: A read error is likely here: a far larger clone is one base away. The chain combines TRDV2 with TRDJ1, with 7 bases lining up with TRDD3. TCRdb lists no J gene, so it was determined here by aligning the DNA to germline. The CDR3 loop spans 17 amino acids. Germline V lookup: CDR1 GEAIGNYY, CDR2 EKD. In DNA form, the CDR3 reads TGCGCCTGTGACACCGGGGGATTCGGTAAGCGGCCCGATAAACTCATCTTT. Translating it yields CACDTGGFGKRPDKLIF.

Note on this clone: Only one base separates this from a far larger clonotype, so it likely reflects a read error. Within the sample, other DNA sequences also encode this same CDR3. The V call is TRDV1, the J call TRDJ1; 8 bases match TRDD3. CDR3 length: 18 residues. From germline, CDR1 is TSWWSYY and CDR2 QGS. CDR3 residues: CALGEIYTGGMYTDKLIF. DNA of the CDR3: TGTGCTCTTGGGGAAATATACACTGGGGGTATGTACACCGATAAACTCATCTTC.

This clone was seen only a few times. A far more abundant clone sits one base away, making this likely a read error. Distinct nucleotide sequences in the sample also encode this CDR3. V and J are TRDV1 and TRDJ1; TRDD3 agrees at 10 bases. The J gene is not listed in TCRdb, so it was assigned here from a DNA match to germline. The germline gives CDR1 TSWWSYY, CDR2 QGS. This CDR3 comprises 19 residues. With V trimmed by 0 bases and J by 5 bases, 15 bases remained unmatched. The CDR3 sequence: CALGELRLSHWGILDKLIF. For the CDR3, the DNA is TGTGCTCTTGGGGAACTTCGGCTTTCCCACTGGGGGATTTTGGATAAACTCATCTTT.

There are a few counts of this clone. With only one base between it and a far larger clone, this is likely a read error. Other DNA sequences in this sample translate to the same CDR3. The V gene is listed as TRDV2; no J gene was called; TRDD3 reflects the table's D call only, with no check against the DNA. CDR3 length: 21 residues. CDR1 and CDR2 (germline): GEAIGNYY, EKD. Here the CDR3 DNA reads TGCGCCTGTGACACCGACAACTGGGGGATACGCGTCTTACCAATCACACCCCCTCGGATCTTT. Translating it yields CACDTDNWGIRVLPITPPRIF.

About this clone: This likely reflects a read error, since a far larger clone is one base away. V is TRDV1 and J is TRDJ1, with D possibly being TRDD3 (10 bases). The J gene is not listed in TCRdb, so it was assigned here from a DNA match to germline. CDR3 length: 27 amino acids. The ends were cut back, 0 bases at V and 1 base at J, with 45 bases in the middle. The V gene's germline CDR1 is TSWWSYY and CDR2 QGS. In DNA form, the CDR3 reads TGTGCTCTTGGGGAACTTCAAATTCCTTCCTACGTCTCTCGAGGGGGATACGATTACCGACTCACCGATAAACTCATCTTT. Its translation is CALGELQIPSYVSRGGYDYRLTDKLIF.

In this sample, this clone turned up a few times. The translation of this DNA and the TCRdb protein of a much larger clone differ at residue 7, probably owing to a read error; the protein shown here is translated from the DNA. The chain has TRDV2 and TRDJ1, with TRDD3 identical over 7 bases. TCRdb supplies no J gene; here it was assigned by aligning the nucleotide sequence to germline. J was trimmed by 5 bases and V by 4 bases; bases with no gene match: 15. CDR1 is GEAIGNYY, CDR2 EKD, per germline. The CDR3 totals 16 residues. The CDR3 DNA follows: TGTGCCTGTGAACCTGCGACCAAATGGGGGAGAGATAAACTCATCTTT. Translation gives CACEPATKWGRDKLIF.

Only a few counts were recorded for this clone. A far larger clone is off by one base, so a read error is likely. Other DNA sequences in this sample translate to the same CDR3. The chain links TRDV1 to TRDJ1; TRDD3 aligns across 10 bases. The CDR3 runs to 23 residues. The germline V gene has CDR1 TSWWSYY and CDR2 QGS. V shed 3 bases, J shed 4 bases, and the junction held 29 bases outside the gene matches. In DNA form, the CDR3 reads TGTGCTCTTGGGGAGCCCTCCCTCCTACGTTTATACTGGGGGATTTACTATGACGATAAACTCATCTTT. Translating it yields CALGEPSLLRLYWGIYYDDKLIF.

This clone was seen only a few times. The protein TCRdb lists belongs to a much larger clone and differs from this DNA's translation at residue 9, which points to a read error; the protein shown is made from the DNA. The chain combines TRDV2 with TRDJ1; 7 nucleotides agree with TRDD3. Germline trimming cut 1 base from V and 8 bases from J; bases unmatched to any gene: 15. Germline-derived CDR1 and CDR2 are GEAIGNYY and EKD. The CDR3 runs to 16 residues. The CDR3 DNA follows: TGTGCCTGTGACACTTACTTAGGAATGGATACGGGGAAACTCATCTTT. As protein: CACDTYLGMDTGKLIF.

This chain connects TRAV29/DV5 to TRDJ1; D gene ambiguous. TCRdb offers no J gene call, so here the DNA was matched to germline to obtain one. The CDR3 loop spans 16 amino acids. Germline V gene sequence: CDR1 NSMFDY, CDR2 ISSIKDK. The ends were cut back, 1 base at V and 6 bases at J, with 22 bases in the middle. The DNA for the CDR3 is TGTGCAGCAAGCCGAGAATACCAGCCCGCAGACAATAAACTCATCTTT. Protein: CAASREYQPADNKLIF.

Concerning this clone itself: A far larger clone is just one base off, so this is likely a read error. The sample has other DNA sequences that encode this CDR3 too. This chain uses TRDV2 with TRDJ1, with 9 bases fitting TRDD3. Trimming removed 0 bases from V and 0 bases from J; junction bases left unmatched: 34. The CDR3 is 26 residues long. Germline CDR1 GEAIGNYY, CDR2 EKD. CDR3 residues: CACDTNFNRTHPKGLGDWGYTDKLIF. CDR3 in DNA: TGTGCCTGTGACACCAACTTCAACCGAACGCATCCTAAAGGACTGGGGGACTGGGGGTACACCGATAAACTCATCTTT.

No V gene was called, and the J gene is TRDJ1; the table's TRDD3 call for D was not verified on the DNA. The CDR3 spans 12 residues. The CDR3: CSGWGGTDKLIF. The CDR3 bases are TGTAGCGGCTGGGGCGGCACCGATAAACTCATCTTT.

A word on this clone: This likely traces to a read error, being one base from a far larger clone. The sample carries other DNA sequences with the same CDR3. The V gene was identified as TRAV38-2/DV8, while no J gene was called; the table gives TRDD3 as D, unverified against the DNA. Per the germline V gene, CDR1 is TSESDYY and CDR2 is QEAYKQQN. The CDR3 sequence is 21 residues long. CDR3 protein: CAYRSGQILPYLTGGYDKLIF. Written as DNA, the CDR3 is TGTGCTTATAGGAGCGGCCAGATCCTACCGTACCTAACTGGGGGATACGATAAGCTCATCTTT.

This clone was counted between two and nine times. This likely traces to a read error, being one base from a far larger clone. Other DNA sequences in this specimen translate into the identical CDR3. Written as DNA, the CDR3 is TGTGCTCTTGGGGAAACTGGGGGACTTTACTCTTGGGACACCCGACAGATGTTTTTC. Amino acids: CALGETGGLYSWDTRQMFF. The chain recombines TRDV1 with TRDJ3; 9 bases fit TRDD3. The J gene, missing from TCRdb, was assigned here through DNA to germline matching. The CDR3 loop spans 19 amino acids. V shed 2 bases, J shed 4 bases, and the junction held 9 bases outside the gene matches. From germline, CDR1 is TSWWSYY and CDR2 QGS.

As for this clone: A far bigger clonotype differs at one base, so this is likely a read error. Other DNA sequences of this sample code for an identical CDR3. The CDR3: CACDTRYAGGDKLIF. The CDR3 nucleotides are TGTGCCTGTGACACCCGATACGCCGGGGGCGATAAGCTCATCTTT. The V gene call reads TRDV2; no J gene was called; whether TRDD3, the table's D call, matches the DNA was not checked. The CDR3 covers 15 residues. Germline V gene sequence: CDR1 GEAIGNYY, CDR2 EKD.

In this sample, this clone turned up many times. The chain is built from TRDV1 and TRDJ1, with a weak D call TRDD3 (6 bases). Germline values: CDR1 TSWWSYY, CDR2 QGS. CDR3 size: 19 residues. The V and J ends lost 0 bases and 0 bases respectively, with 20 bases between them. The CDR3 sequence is CALGELWVISGDHTDKLIF. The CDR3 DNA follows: TGTGCTCTTGGGGAACTTTGGGTCATTTCGGGGGACCACACCGATAAACTCATCTTT.

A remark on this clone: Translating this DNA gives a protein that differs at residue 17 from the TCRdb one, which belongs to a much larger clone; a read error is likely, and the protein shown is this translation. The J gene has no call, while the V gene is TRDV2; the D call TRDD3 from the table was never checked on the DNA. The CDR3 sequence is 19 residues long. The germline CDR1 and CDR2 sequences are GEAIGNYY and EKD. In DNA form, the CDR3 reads TGTGCCTGTGATCCCGTACTGGGGCAAAGATTGGGGTACACCGATAAACCCATCTTT. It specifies CACDPVLGQRLGYTDKPIF.

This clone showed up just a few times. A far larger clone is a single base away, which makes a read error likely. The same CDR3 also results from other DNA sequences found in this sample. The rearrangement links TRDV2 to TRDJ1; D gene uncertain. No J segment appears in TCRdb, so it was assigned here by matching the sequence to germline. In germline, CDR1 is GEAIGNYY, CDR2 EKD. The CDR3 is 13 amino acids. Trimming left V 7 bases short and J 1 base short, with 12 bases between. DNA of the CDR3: TGTGCCTGCGACCGTATCGGCACCGATAAACTCATCTTT. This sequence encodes CACDRIGTDKLIF.

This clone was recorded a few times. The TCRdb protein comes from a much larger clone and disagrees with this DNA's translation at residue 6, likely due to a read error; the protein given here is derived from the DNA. The CDR3 DNA follows: TGTGCCTGTGACCTTCACGCTGGGGGCCCGTACACCGATAAACTCATCTTT. Encoded protein: CACDLHAGGPYTDKLIF. The V and J genes are TRDV2 and TRDJ1, with 7 bases matching TRDD3. TCRdb offers no J gene call, so here the DNA was matched to germline to obtain one. The length of the CDR3 is 17 residues. Trimming cost V 3 bases and J 0 bases; bases outside gene matches: 12. CDR1 and CDR2 from the germline V gene are GEAIGNYY and EKD.

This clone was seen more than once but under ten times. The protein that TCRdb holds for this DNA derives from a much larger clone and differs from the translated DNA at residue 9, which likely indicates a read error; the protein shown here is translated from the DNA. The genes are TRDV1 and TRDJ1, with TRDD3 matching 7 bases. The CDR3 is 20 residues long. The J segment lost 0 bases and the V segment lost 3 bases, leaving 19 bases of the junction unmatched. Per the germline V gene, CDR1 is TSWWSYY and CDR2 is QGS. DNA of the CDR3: TGTGCTCTTGGGGAGGCTAGGAGGCGGGGGGATCCTTGGTACACCGATAAACTCATCTTT. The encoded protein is CALGEARRRGDPWYTDKLIF.

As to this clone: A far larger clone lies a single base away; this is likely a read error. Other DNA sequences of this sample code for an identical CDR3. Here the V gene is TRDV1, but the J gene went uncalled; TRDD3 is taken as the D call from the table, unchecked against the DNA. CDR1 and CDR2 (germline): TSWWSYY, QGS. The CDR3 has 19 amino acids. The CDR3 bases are TGTGCTCTTGGGGACGCACCCCTTCTCCCCGTACGTGGGGCCGATAAGCTCATCTTT. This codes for CALGDAPLLPVRGADKLIF.

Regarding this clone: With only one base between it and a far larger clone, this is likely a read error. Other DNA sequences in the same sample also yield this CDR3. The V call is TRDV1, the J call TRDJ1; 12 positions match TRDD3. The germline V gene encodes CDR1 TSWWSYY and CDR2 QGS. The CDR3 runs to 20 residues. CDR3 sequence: CALGDRRAGGYELYTDKLIF. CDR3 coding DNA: TGTGCTCTTGGGGACCGGAGAGCTGGGGGATACGAGTTGTACACCGACAAACTCATCTTT.

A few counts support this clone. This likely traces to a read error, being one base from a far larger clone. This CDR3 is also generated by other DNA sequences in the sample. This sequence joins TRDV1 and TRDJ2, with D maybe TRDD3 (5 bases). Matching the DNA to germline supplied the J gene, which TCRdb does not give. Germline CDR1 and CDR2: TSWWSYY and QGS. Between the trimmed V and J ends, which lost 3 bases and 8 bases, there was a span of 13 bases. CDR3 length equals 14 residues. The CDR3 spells CALGERRRGAQLFF. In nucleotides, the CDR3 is TGTGCTCTTGGGGAGCGGCGGAGGGGGGCACAACTCTTCTTT.

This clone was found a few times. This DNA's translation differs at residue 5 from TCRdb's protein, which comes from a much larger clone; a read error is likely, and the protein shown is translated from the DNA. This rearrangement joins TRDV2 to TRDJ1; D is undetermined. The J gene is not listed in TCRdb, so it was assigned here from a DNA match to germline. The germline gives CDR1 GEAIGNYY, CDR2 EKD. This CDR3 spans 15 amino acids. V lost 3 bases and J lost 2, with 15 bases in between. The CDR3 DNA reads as TGTGCCTGTGACGCCGTAGAAGAGGATACCGATAAACTCATCTTT. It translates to CACDAVEEDTDKLIF.

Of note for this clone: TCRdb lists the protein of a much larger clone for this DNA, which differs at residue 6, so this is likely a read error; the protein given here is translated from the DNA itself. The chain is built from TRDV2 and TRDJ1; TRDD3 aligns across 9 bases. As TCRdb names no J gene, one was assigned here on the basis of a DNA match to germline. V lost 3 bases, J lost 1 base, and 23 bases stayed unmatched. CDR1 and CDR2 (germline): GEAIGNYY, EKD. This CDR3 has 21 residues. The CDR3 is CACDSAGDFGDTRPRTDKLIF. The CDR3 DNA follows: TGTGCCTGTGACTCCGCGGGTGATTTCGGGGATACGCGACCCCGCACCGATAAACTCATCTTT.

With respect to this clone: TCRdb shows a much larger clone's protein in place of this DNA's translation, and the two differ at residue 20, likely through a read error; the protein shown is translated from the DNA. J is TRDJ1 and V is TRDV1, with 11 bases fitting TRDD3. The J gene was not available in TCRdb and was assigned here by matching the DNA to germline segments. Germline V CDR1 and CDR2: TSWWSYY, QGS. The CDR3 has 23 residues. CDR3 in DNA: TGTGCTCTTGGGGAACTGGGGCCTACTACGCTGACTTACTGGGGGATAAAAAACGATGAACTCATCTTT. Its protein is CALGELGPTTLTYWGIKNDELIF.

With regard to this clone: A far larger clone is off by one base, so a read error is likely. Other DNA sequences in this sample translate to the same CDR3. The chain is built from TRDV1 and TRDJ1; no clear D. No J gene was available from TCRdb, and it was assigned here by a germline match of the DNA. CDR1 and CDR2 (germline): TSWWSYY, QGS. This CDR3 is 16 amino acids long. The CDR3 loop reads CALGEMPILYTDKLIF. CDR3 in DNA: TGTGCTCTTGGGGAAATGCCCATCCTGTACACCGACAAACTCATCTTT.

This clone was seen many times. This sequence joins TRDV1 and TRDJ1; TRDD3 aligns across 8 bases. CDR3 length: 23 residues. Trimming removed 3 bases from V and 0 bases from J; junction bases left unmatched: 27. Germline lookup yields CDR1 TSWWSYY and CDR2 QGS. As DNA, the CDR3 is TGTGCTCTTGGGGAGCTACGGGGCTGGGGGAGCAAACACCCTTCCAAGTACACCGATAAACTCATCTTT. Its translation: CALGELRGWGSKHPSKYTDKLIF.

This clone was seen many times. The CDR3 nucleotides are TGTGCTCTTGGGGAACTGCTCCAGGGGTACTCTACCAGCCACACCGATAAACTCATCTTT. It codes for CALGELLQGYSTSHTDKLIF. The V and J genes are TRDV1 and TRDJ1; D not resolved. The J gene, not given by TCRdb, was assigned here from a germline match of the nucleotide sequence. Between the trimmed V and J ends, which lost 0 bases and 0 bases, there was a span of 23 bases. The CDR3 spans 20 residues. Germline CDR1 and CDR2: TSWWSYY and QGS.